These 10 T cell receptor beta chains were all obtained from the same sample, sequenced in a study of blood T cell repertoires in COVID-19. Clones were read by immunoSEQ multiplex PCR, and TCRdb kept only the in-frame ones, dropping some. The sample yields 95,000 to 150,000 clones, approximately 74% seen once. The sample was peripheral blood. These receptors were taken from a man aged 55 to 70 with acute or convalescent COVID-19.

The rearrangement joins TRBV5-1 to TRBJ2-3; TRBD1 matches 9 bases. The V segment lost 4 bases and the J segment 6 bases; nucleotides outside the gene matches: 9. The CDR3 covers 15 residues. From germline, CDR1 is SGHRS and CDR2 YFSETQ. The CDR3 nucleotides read TGCGCCAGCAGCCCTCACGGACAGGGGTTTGATACGCAGTATTTT. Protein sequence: CASSPHGQGFDTQYF.

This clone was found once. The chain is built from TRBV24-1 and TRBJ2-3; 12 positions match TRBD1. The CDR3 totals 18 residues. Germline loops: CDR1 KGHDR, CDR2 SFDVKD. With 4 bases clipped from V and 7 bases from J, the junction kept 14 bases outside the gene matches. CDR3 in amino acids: CATSDAGAGTGGINTQYF. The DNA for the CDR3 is TGTGCCACCAGTGACGCAGGTGCCGGGACAGGGGGCATAAATACGCAGTATTTT.

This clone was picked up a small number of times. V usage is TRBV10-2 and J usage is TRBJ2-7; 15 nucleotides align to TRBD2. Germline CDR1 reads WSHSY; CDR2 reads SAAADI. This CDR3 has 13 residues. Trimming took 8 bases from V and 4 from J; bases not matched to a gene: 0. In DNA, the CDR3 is TGCGCCAGCGGACTAGCGGGGGGGTACGAGCAGTACTTC. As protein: CASGLAGGYEQYF.

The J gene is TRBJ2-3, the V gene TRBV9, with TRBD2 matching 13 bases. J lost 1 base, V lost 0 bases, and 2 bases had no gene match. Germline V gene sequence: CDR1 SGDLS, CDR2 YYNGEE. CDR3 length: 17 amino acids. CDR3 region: CASSVGGLAGRTDTQYF. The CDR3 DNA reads TGTGCCAGCAGCGTAGGGGGACTAGCGGGACGCACAGATACGCAGTATTTT.

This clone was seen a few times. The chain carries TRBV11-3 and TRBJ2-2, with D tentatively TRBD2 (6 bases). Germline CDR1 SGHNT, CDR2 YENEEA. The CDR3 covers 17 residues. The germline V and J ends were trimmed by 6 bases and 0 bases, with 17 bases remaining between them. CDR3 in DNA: TGTGCCAGCAGATCGCCGAGGGACTCTTCGAACACCGGGGAGCTGTTTTTT. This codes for CASRSPRDSSNTGELFF.

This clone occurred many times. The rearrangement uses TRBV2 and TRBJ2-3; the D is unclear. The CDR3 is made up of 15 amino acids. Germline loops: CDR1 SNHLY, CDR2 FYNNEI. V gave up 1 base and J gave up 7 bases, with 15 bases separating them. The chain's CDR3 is CASSEVMVTPNTQYF. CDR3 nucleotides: TGTGCCAGCAGTGAAGTTATGGTTACCCCTAATACGCAGTATTTT. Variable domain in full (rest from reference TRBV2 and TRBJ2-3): EPEVTQTPSHQVTQMGQEVILRCVPISNHLYFYWYRQILGQKVEFLVSFYNNEISEKSEIFDDQFSVERPDGSNFTLKIRSTKLEDSAMYFCASSEVMVTPNTQYFGPGTRLTVL.

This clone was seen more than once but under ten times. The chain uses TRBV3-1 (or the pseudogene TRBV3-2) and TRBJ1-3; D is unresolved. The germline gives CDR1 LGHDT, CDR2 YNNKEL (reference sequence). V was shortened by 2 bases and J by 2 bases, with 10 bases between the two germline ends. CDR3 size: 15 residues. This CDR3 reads CASSQSRTAGNTIYF. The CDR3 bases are TGTGCCAGCAGCCAAAGTAGAACTGCTGGAAACACCATATATTTT.

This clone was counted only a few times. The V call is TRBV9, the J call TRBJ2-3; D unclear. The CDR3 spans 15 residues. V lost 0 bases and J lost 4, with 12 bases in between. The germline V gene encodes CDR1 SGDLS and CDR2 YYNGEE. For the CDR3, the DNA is TGTGCCAGCAGCGTAGATGTAGGAGTCTCAGATACGCAGTATTTT. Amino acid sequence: CASSVDVGVSDTQYF.

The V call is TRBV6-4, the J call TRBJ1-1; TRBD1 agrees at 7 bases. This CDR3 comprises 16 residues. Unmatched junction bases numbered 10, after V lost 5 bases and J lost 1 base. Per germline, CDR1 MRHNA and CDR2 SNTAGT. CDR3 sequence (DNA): TGTGCCAGCAGTCCGCGAGCCGGACAGGCGAACACTGAAGCTTTCTTT. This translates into CASSPRAGQANTEAFF.

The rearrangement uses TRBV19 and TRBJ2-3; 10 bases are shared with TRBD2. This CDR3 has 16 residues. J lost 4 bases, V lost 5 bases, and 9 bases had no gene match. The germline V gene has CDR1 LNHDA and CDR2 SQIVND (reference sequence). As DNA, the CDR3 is TGTGCCAGTAGTCCCAGCGGGGGGGCCCCGGCAGATACGCAGTATTTT. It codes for CASSPSGGAPADTQYF.